The 20 T cell receptor beta chains in this list originate from one sample, sequenced in a study of T cells in Graves' hyperthyroidism and ophthalmopathy. The investigators amplified TCR beta CDR3 regions from RNA transcripts. Carried out on the TCR CDR3, a first-round RT-PCR used the HTBI primer set. TCRdb redid the calling of the multiplex PCR reads with MiXCR, one entry per CDR3 protein. The sample consists of a few hundred thousand distinct CDR3 sequences, around 21% of them appearing once. Sequencing used blood. Receptors were obtained from a man aged 18-30 years with Graves' hyperthyroidism.

This clonotype showed up many times. This chain connects TRBV29-1 to TRBJ1-1; D unresolved. Deletions cut 4 bases from V and 2 bases from J, with 11 bases between. The CDR3 spans 13 residues. Germline CDR1 reads SQVTM; CDR2 reads ANQGSEA. The CDR3 nucleotides are TGCAGCGTTGTTGGCGGGTCTAACACTGAAGCTTTCTTT. The encoded protein is CSVVGGSNTEAFF.

The chain uses TRBV28 and TRBJ2-5; a possible D gene is TRBD2 (5 bases). This CDR3 has 14 residues. The germline V and J ends were trimmed by 3 bases and 5 bases, with 13 bases remaining between them. CDR1 is MDHEN and CDR2 is SYDVKM in the germline V gene. CDR3 sequence: CASSLGWERETQYF. The DNA of the CDR3 is TGTGCCAGCAGTTTGGGCTGGGAGAGGGAGACCCAGTACTTC.

V usage is TRBV7-3 and J usage is TRBJ2-5; 8 bases agree with TRBD2. Germline loops: CDR1 SGHTA, CDR2 FQGTGA. The CDR3 is made up of 15 amino acids. V lost 0 bases to trimming and J lost 5 bases; unmatched junction nucleotides: 5. CDR3 protein: CASSLTSGVGETQYF. Here the CDR3 DNA reads TGTGCCAGCAGCTTAACTAGCGGGGTCGGGGAGACCCAGTACTTC.

As regards this clonotype: This could be a read error, since a much larger clone is one nucleotide away. The chain uses TRBV10-2 and TRBJ2-7, with a tentative D call TRBD2 (5 bases). CDR3 length equals 16 residues. CDR1 WSHSY and CDR2 SAAADI come from the germline V gene. Trimming removed 0 bases at V and 1 base at J, with 13 bases between. This CDR3 is CASSESTGVGSYEQYF. For the CDR3, the DNA is TGCGCCAGCAGTGAGTCGACCGGGGTGGGGTCCTACGAGCAGTACTTC.

This clonotype was seen ten or more times. V usage is TRBV7-9 and J usage is TRBJ2-7; D may be TRBD2 (6 bases). The CDR3 extends over 13 amino acids. The ends were cut back, 7 bases at V and 1 base at J, with 11 bases in the middle. Per the germline V gene, CDR1 is SEHNR and CDR2 is FQNEAQ (reference sequence). Written as DNA, the CDR3 is TGTGCCAGCAACCCCGGGACTTCCTACGAGCAGTACTTC. Its protein is CASNPGTSYEQYF.

This clonotype was recorded many times. V is TRBV15 and J is TRBJ2-5; no firm D call. CDR3 length equals 16 residues. Germline V gene lookup returns CDR1 LNHNV and CDR2 YYDKDF (reference sequence). V gave up 1 base and J gave up 2 bases, with 14 bases separating them. CDR3 bases: TGTGCCACCAGCAGAGGGACCCCTTCGGTACAAGAGACCCAGTACTTC. Its protein product is CATSRGTPSVQETQYF. Together with reference TRBV15 and TRBJ2-5, the CDR3 gives the full variable domain: DAMVIQNPRYQVTQFGKPVTLSCSQTLNHNVMYWYQQKSSQAPKLLFHYYDKDFNNEADTPDNFQSRRPNTSFCFLDIRSPGLGDTAMYLCATSRGTPSVQETQYFGPGTRLLVL.

The DNA for the CDR3 is TGTGCCAGCAGGAATAGCGGGAGCACCTACGAGCAGTACTTC. Its protein is CASRNSGSTYEQYF. This chain joins TRBV6-2 or TRBV6-3 and TRBJ2-7; TRBD2 aligns across 9 bases. The J segment lost 2 bases and the V segment lost 6 bases, leaving 5 bases of the junction unmatched. CDR1 and CDR2 from the germline V gene are MNHEY and SVGEGT. The CDR3 is 14 residues long.

This clonotype has at least ten counts. The chain combines TRBV28 with TRBJ2-7; either TRBD1 or TRBD2 may fit D (5 bases each). V lost 4 bases and J 9 bases, leaving 16 bases between the germline ends. The CDR3 has 13 amino acids. Per germline, CDR1 MDHEN and CDR2 SYDVKM. The CDR3 nucleotides read TGTGCCAGCAGTTCCGGGGCCAAGGACGGGCAGTACTTC. As protein: CASSSGAKDGQYF.

In its sample, this clonotype was seen a few times. This sequence joins TRBV27 and TRBJ1-1; D may be TRBD1 (6 bases). The CDR3 is 15 residues long. Per the germline V gene, CDR1 is MNHEY and CDR2 is SMNVEV (reference sequence). The V gene lost 1 base and the J gene lost 1 base, with 10 bases spanning the gap. CDR3 sequence (DNA): TGTGCCAGCAGTTTATATGGGGGGCAGAACACTGAAGCTTTCTTT. Protein sequence: CASSLYGGQNTEAFF.

V and J are TRBV6-2 or TRBV6-3 and TRBJ2-7; 9 bases line up with TRBD2. CDR1 is MNHEY and CDR2 is SVGEGT in the germline V gene. There are 19 residues in the CDR3. V lost 2 bases to trimming and J lost 5 bases; unmatched junction nucleotides: 19. The CDR3 sequence: CASSYRNPFYSGGVHEQYF. CDR3 DNA sequence: TGTGCCAGCAGTTACCGCAATCCCTTCTATAGCGGGGGAGTACACGAGCAGTACTTC.

The rearrangement links TRBV9 to TRBJ2-5; D gene unclear. The CDR3 is 15 amino acids. The germline V gene encodes CDR1 SGDLS and CDR2 YYNGEE. V was cut by 0 bases and J by 0 bases, with 9 bases left in between. As DNA, the CDR3 is TGTGCCAGCAGCGTAGAGGGTCAGGACCAAGAGACCCAGTACTTC. Translated, it gives CASSVEGQDQETQYF.

This clonotype was observed at least ten times. The chain combines TRBV28 with TRBJ1-2; unclear D gene. CDR1 is MDHEN, CDR2 SYDVKM, per germline. The ends were cut back, 3 bases at V and 8 bases at J, with 10 bases in the middle. This CDR3 has 12 residues. The CDR3 DNA sequence: TGTGCCAGCAGTTTCCTTCCGGAGGGCTACACCTTC. Translation gives CASSFLPEGYTF.

The chain carries TRBV4-1 and TRBJ1-2, with D possibly matching TRBD1 (5 bases). The CDR3 spans 15 residues. Germline CDR1 MGHRA, CDR2 YSYEKL. V was shortened by 1 base and J by 7 bases, with 16 bases between the two germline ends. CDR3 DNA sequence: TGCGCCAGCAGCCAAGTCCTGCTAGGGGCCGGTGGCTACACCTTC. Its protein is CASSQVLLGAGGYTF.

Worth noting for this clonotype: Just one base apart from a much larger clone, this may be a read error. The chain links TRBV6-1 to TRBJ1-6; D perhaps matches TRBD1 (5 bases). CDR3 length: 13 residues. CDR1 is MNHNS, CDR2 SASEGT, per germline. The CDR3 DNA reads TGTGCCAGCAGTGAGTCAGGGAATTCACCCCACCACTTT. This sequence encodes CASSESGNSPHHF.

This clonotype was seen many times. The rearrangement joins TRBV12-3 or TRBV12-4 to TRBJ2-4; 7 bases match TRBD1. The CDR3 spans 13 residues. J lost 7 bases, V lost 0 bases, and 0 bases had no gene match. The CDR3 DNA follows: TGTGCCAGCAGTTTAGCGGACAGGAACATTCAGTACTTC. It encodes CASSLADRNIQYF.

This clonotype was recorded many times. The chain joins TRBV29-1 to TRBJ1-1, with a possible D match to TRBD1 (5 bases). The V gene's germline CDR1 is SQVTM and CDR2 ANQGSEA. Trimming pared 6 bases from V and 0 bases from J, leaving 14 bases between. The CDR3 has 14 residues. The CDR3 loop reads CSVAPGPLNTEAFF. The CDR3 nucleotides are TGCAGCGTAGCCCCGGGACCTTTGAACACTGAAGCTTTCTTT.

This clonotype was recorded many times. The V gene is TRBV12-3 or TRBV12-4, the J gene TRBJ2-5, with 10 positions matching TRBD1. V lost 1 base, J lost 3 bases, and 5 bases stayed unmatched. The CDR3 is 16 amino acids. The CDR3 is CASSLGQGAWEETQYF. The CDR3 region has the DNA TGTGCCAGCAGTTTAGGACAGGGGGCCTGGGAAGAGACCCAGTACTTC.

This clonotype was seen ten or more times. V and J are TRBV11-2 and TRBJ1-1; D remains unclear. Germline CDR1 reads SGHAT; CDR2 reads FQNNGV. V gave up 1 base and J gave up 6 bases, with 15 bases separating them. The CDR3 runs to 15 residues. CDR3 bases: TGTGCCAGCAGCTTAGCTCCGAACGGGGAACCTGAAGCTTTCTTT. Protein sequence: CASSLAPNGEPEAFF.

The V call is TRBV2, the J call TRBJ1-5; no clear D. This CDR3 region has 14 residues. Germline V gene data show CDR1 as SNHLY and CDR2 as FYNNEI. Trimming cost V 6 bases and J 0 bases, with 9 bases left between them. CDR3 DNA sequence: TGTGCCAGCAGCCCGCTGACTAGCAATCAGCCCCAGCATTTT. Protein sequence: CASSPLTSNQPQHF.

The table lists this clonotype with many counts. The rearrangement joins TRBV20-1 to TRBJ1-2, with D unclear. CDR3 length: 12 amino acids. Trimming shortened V by 6 bases and J by 6 bases, and 14 bases separated the two germline ends. Germline V CDR1 and CDR2: DFQATT, SNEGSKA (reference sequence). In nucleotides, the CDR3 is TGCAGTGCGCCAAGGGAGAGCGATGGCTACACCTTC. Amino acid sequence: CSAPRESDGYTF.